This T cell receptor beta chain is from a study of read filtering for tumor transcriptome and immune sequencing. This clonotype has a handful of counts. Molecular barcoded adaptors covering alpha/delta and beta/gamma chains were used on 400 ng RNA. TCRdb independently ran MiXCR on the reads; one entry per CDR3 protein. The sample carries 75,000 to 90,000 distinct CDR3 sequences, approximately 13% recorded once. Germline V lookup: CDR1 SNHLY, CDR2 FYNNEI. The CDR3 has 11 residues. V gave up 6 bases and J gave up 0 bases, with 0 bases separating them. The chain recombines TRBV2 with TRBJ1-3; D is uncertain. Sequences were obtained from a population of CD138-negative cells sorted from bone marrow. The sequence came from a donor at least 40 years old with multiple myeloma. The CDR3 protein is CASSSGNTIYF. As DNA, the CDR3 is TGTGCCAGCAGCTCTGGAAACACCATATATTTT.